A single sample is the source of the 22 T cell receptor beta chains below, sequenced in a study of blood T cell repertoires in COVID-19. TCRdb keeps only in-frame clones here, not all; method: immunoSEQ multiplex PCR. The data hold some 200,000 clones, with more than 70% observed a single time. The sequenced sample consisted of PBMCs or T cells enriched from blood (not recorded which). These receptor sequences come from a woman aged 18-30 years who had recovered from COVID-19.

The chain employs TRBV6-5 and TRBJ2-7, with unresolved D. Between the trimmed V and J ends, which lost 7 bases and 2 bases, there was a span of 12 bases. Germline V lookup: CDR1 MNHEY, CDR2 SVGAGI. This CDR3 spans 13 amino acids. The CDR3 coding sequence is TGTGCCAGCACCCGATTGAGCCCCTACGAGCAGTACTTC. Residues: CASTRLSPYEQYF.

The chain recombines TRBV5-1 with TRBJ1-6; possible D gene TRBD1, 6 bases. This CDR3 comprises 15 residues. In germline, CDR1 is SGHRS, CDR2 YFSETQ. V was trimmed by 3 bases and J by 7 bases, leaving 14 bases between them. This CDR3 is CASSSGTITNSPLHF. The CDR3 region has the DNA TGCGCCAGCAGCTCAGGGACAATTACGAATTCACCCCTCCACTTT. Complete variable domain (other parts from reference TRBV5-1 and TRBJ1-6): KAGVTQTPRYLIKTRGQQVTLSCSPISGHRSVSWYQQTPGQGLQFLFEYFSETQRNKGNFPGRFSGRQFSNSRSEMNVSTLELGDSALYLCASSSGTITNSPLHFGNGTRLTVT.

The chain carries TRBV20-1 and TRBJ2-3; 13 bases are shared with TRBD2. The junction had 27 bases not matched to a gene; V was cut back by 3 bases and J by 3 bases. This CDR3 is built from 23 residues. Germline V gives CDR1 DFQATT, CDR2 SNEGSKA (reference sequence). The CDR3 is CSASLSGQGRLLAGGPRTDTQYF. The CDR3 bases are TGCAGTGCTAGTCTTTCGGGACAGGGGAGGCTACTAGCGGGGGGGCCTCGTACAGATACGCAGTATTTT.

The table lists this clone with a few counts. One end of the junction does not line up with germline, which may come from a read error. The V call is TRBV4-1, the J call TRBJ1-5; D not resolved. The germline gives CDR1 MGHRA, CDR2 YSYEKL. The CDR3 consists of 15 residues. CDR3 nucleotides: TGCGCCAGCAGCCAAGTGAGGGAGGGCAATCGGCCCCAGCATTTT. Its translation is CASSQVREGNRPQHF.

The V gene is TRBV11-2, the J gene TRBJ1-1; 7 positions agree with TRBD1. The CDR3 totals 18 residues. The germline V gene encodes CDR1 SGHAT and CDR2 FQNNGV. The ends lost 2 bases at V and 0 bases at J; junction bases unmatched: 12. The CDR3 DNA follows: TGTGCCAGCAGCTTACATAGAACAGGGGTAGGGGTGAACACTGAAGCTTTCTTT. Its protein product is CASSLHRTGVGVNTEAFF.

This chain joins TRBV21-1 and TRBJ2-1; the table's D call of TRBD2 was not tested on the DNA. TRBV21-1 is termed a pseudogene. This CDR3 region has 17 residues. CDR3 bases: TGTGCCAGCGGCGCCACCGAGACTAGCGGGGAGTCGCCTGAGCAGTTCTTC. It specifies CASGATETSGESPEQFF.

The rearrangement joins TRBV30 to TRBJ1-5; possible D gene TRBD1, 6 bases. V was shortened by 3 bases and J by 4 bases, with 19 bases between the two germline ends. This CDR3 is 16 amino acids long. Germline V lookup: CDR1 GTSNPN, CDR2 SVGIG (reference sequence). CDR3 protein: CAWSHLQGGWNQPQHF. The CDR3 DNA follows: TGTGCCTGGAGCCATTTACAGGGTGGGTGGAATCAGCCCCAGCATTTT.

The V call is TRBV4-1, the J call TRBJ1-3; 8 bases map to TRBD1. Trimming removed 1 base from V and 4 bases from J; junction bases left unmatched: 12. Germline V gene lookup returns CDR1 MGHRA and CDR2 YSYEKL. CDR3 size: 18 residues. The CDR3 is CASSQGRLTGEYGNTIYF. CDR3 DNA sequence: TGCGCCAGCAGCCAAGGACGCCTGACAGGGGAATACGGAAACACCATATATTTT.

V usage is TRBV3-1 (or the pseudogene TRBV3-2) and J usage is TRBJ2-2; D remains ambiguous. CDR3 length: 15 amino acids. Germline loops: CDR1 LGHDT, CDR2 YNNKEL (reference sequence). Trimming stripped 0 bases from V and 4 bases from J, with 9 bases between. The CDR3 loop reads CASSQDHRPTGELFF. The CDR3 DNA sequence: TGTGCCAGCAGCCAAGACCACAGACCCACCGGGGAGCTGTTTTTT.

This sequence joins TRBV4-1 and TRBJ1-3; 11 bases map to TRBD1. Germline trimming cut 0 bases from V and 7 bases from J; bases unmatched to any gene: 5. The CDR3 loop spans 16 amino acids. Germline assignment: CDR1 MGHRA and CDR2 YSYEKL. The CDR3 coding sequence is TGCGCCAGCAGCCAAGAACTCGGACAGGGGGCGAACACCATATATTTT. This gives the protein CASSQELGQGANTIYF.

The chain carries TRBV23-1 and TRBJ1-2; D uncertain. TRBV23-1 qualifies as an ORF whose function is uncertain. CDR3 length equals 14 residues. Trimming took 0 bases from V and 4 from J, leaving 9 bases between them. CDR3 nucleotide sequence: TGCGCCAGCAGTCAATCCCAGCGCTTCTATGGCTACACCTTC. Translation gives CASSQSQRFYGYTF.

The rearrangement uses TRBV25-1 and TRBJ1-2; 11 positions agree with TRBD1. This CDR3 region has 14 residues. Germline-derived CDR1 and CDR2 are MGHDK and SYGVNS. With V trimmed by 4 bases and J by 3 bases, 1 base remained unmatched. CDR3 region: CASSAGQGDYGYTF. The CDR3 nucleotides read TGTGCCAGCAGTGCGGGACAGGGGGACTATGGCTACACCTTC.

The chain recombines TRBV6-5 with TRBJ1-6, with 8 bases matching TRBD1. Looked up from germline, CDR1 is MNHEY and CDR2 is SVGAGI. V lost 2 bases to trimming and J lost 8 bases; unmatched junction nucleotides: 2. This CDR3 region has 14 residues. This CDR3 reads CASSYQGAHSPLHF. The CDR3 DNA is TGTGCCAGCAGTTACCAGGGGGCGCATTCACCCCTCCACTTT.

DNA for the CDR3: TGTGCCAGCAGCAGTTCCGGGACTAGCGTAAATGAGCAGTTCTTC. It is translated as CASSSSGTSVNEQFF. The rearrangement links TRBV9 to TRBJ2-1, with 10 bases identical to TRBD2. Germline V CDR1 and CDR2: SGDLS, YYNGEE. The ends lost 4 bases at V and 7 bases at J; junction bases unmatched: 8. The CDR3 has 15 amino acids.

By share, this clone ranks as large. This chain links TRBV28 with TRBJ1-1; possibly TRBD1 for D (6 bases). The germline CDR1 and CDR2 sequences are MDHEN and SYDVKM. The CDR3 is 16 residues long. With 8 bases removed from V and 6 bases from J, the gap between germline ends came to 25 bases. The chain's CDR3 is CASGGQTAEVQAEAFF. The CDR3 DNA follows: TGTGCCAGCGGAGGACAGACGGCGGAAGTCCAGGCTGAAGCTTTCTTT.

V and J are TRBV3-1 (or the pseudogene TRBV3-2) and TRBJ1-2, with a weak D call TRBD1 (6 bases). This CDR3 spans 14 amino acids. V lost 0 bases and J 8 bases, leaving 13 bases between the germline ends. CDR1 is LGHDT and CDR2 is YNNKEL in the germline V gene (reference sequence). The chain's CDR3 is CASSQDTGYGGYTF. The DNA for the CDR3 is TGTGCCAGCAGCCAAGATACAGGGTATGGAGGCTACACCTTC.

The chain has TRBV10-3 and TRBJ1-6; TRBD1 matches 8 bases. CDR1 is ENHRY and CDR2 is SYGVKD in the germline V gene. With 4 bases clipped from V and 9 bases from J, the junction kept 14 bases outside the gene matches. The CDR3 loop spans 17 amino acids. The CDR3: CAISADWTGSGGSPLHF. The CDR3 DNA reads as TGTGCCATCAGTGCCGACTGGACAGGGAGTGGTGGTTCACCCCTCCACTTT.

V and J are TRBV6-2 or TRBV6-3 and TRBJ1-2; no clear D gene. The germline V gene has CDR1 MNHEY and CDR2 SVGEGT. This CDR3 region has 17 residues. The V gene lost 0 bases and the J gene lost 3 bases, with 17 bases spanning the gap. This CDR3 is CASSYSREDEGDYGYTF. CDR3 sequence (DNA): TGTGCCAGCAGTTACTCGAGGGAGGATGAGGGTGACTATGGCTACACCTTC.

CDR3 coding DNA: TGTGCCTGGACCCACCTTGGACAGAGAGGGACTGAAGCTTTCTTT. Residues: CAWTHLGQRGTEAFF. The V call is TRBV30, the J call TRBJ1-1; D might be TRBD1 (6 bases). The V end was cut by 4 bases, the J end by 5 bases, with 20 bases between. Germline V gene sequence: CDR1 GTSNPN, CDR2 SVGIG (reference sequence). The length of the CDR3 is 15 residues.

The chain joins TRBV19 to TRBJ2-3, with 10 bases identical to TRBD1. CDR1 and CDR2 (germline): LNHDA, SQIVND (reference sequence). The CDR3 consists of 17 residues. V trimming: 3 bases; J trimming: 0 bases; junction bases outside the gene matches: 6. CDR3 in DNA: TGTGCCAGTAGTATTCACGGGACAGGGGTAAGCACAGATACGCAGTATTTT. Its protein is CASSIHGTGVSTDTQYF.

The chain recombines TRBV2 with TRBJ1-2; the D is unclear. CDR3 length equals 12 residues. Trimming removed 6 bases at V and 4 bases at J, with 9 bases between. The germline CDR1 and CDR2 sequences are SNHLY and FYNNEI. The CDR3 spells CASSELLYGYTF. The CDR3 DNA sequence: TGTGCCAGCAGCGAACTCCTCTATGGCTACACCTTC.

The chain recombines TRBV5-1 with TRBJ1-6; 9 bases align to TRBD1. The J segment lost 7 bases and the V segment lost 4 bases, leaving 6 bases of the junction unmatched. Germline CDR1 reads SGHRS; CDR2 reads YFSETQ. CDR3 length equals 15 residues. The CDR3 DNA reads as TGCGCCAGCAGCCTGGCAACAGGGGGCAATTCACCCCTCCACTTT. Protein sequence: CASSLATGGNSPLHF.